This entry lists 2 T cell receptor beta chains sequenced from one sample in a study of blood T cell repertoires in COVID-19. The repertoire was sequenced with immunoSEQ multiplex PCR; TCRdb's copy has only in-frame clones and lacks some. The top ten clones hold approximately 1% of a sample with 350,000 to 400,000 clones, approximately 92% of them seen once. Specimen: PBMCs or T cells enriched from blood (not recorded which). The receptors derive from a man between 18 and 29 years old who had recovered from COVID-19.

This clone has just a few counts. The chain employs TRBV7-3 and TRBJ2-6, with TRBD2 matching 7 bases. The V and J ends lost 4 bases and 1 base, in that order; junction bases with no gene match: 4. This CDR3 region has 16 residues. CDR1 is SGHTA and CDR2 is FQGTGA in the germline V gene. CDR3 nucleotides: TGTGCCAGCAGCTCCCGAGCGGGATCTGGGGCCAACGTCCTGACTTTC. Its protein product is CASSSRAGSGANVLTF.

CDR3 bases: TGCGCCAGCAGTCAATCGGGACAGAAAGGGGACTACGAGCAGTACTTC. Translation gives CASSQSGQKGDYEQYF. The V gene is TRBV23-1, the J gene TRBJ2-7, with 7 bases identical to TRBD1. TRBV23-1 has ORF status, its function being uncertain. The CDR3 runs 16 residues. V lost 0 bases, J lost 3 bases, and 8 bases stayed unmatched.